A single sample gave rise to the 9 T cell receptor beta chains below, sequenced in a study of T cell changes during pregnancy in multiple sclerosis. Clones were read by immunoSEQ multiplex PCR, and TCRdb kept only the in-frame ones, dropping some. The sample includes about 92,000 clones, 85% to 95% of them seen just once. The sample in question was peripheral blood, obtained in the third trimester of pregnancy. These receptors originate from a female donor with multiple sclerosis, enrolled in a pregnancy study.

In nucleotides, the CDR3 is TGCAGCGTTGAGGACAGGGTCTACGAGCAGTACTTC. Amino acids: CSVEDRVYEQYF. V gene TRBV29-1 combines with J gene TRBJ2-7; 8 bases line up with TRBD1. Germline-derived CDR1 and CDR2 are SQVTM and ANQGSEA. The CDR3 runs to 12 residues. Trimming cost V 3 bases and J 3 bases; bases outside gene matches: 1.

The CDR3, as DNA: TGTGCCAGCAGCAGCGGGACATTGTACAATGAGCAGTTCTTC. Its translation is CASSSGTLYNEQFF. The J gene is TRBJ2-1, the V gene TRBV27, with a tentative D call TRBD2 (7 bases). Germline V gene lookup returns CDR1 MNHEY and CDR2 SMNVEV (reference sequence). Deletions cut 6 bases from V and 4 bases from J, with 13 bases between. The CDR3 has 14 residues.

The chain combines TRBV6-5 with TRBJ2-5, with 8 bases that match TRBD2. The CDR3 extends over 15 amino acids. With V trimmed by 5 bases and J by 6 bases, 11 bases remained unmatched. Germline lookup yields CDR1 MNHEY and CDR2 SVGAGI. In nucleotides, the CDR3 is TGTGCCAGCAGTCCCCCTTTGGGGACTAGTCAGACCCAGTACTTC. It yields the protein CASSPPLGTSQTQYF.

In its sample, this clone was seen once. This chain joins TRBV10-3 and TRBJ2-7, with D tentatively TRBD1 (6 bases). The V gene's germline CDR1 is ENHRY and CDR2 SYGVKD. This CDR3 has 13 amino acids. V was cut by 6 bases and J by 3 bases, with 12 bases left in between. The CDR3 here is CAIRVGQFYEQYF. CDR3 sequence (DNA): TGTGCCATCAGGGTAGGACAGTTCTACGAGCAGTACTTC.

The chain joins TRBV9 to TRBJ2-2; no reliable D call. Trimming cost V 4 bases and J 5 bases, with 9 bases left between them. CDR1 SGDLS and CDR2 YYNGEE come from the germline V gene. The CDR3 sequence is 13 residues long. The CDR3 DNA sequence: TGTGCCAGCAGCCCCGGTGTTACCGGGGAGCTGTTTTTT. As protein: CASSPGVTGELFF.

This rearrangement joins TRBV4-1 to TRBJ2-7, with 7 bases aligning to TRBD2. Germline CDR1 is MGHRA and CDR2 is YSYEKL. With V trimmed by 0 bases and J by 3 bases, 8 bases remained unmatched. There are 16 residues in the CDR3. The CDR3 reads CASSQEGSGAIYEQYF. In DNA form, the CDR3 reads TGCGCCAGCAGCCAAGAAGGGAGCGGGGCTATCTACGAGCAGTACTTC.

The chain recombines TRBV7-6 with TRBJ1-2, with TRBD1 as a possible D gene (5 bases). V was cut by 5 bases and J by 4 bases, with 20 bases left in between. Germline V CDR1 and CDR2: SGHVS, FNYEAQ. CDR3 length: 16 amino acids. CDR3 region: CASSPRGREESYGYTF. The CDR3 nucleotides read TGTGCCAGCAGCCCTAGGGGAAGGGAGGAGTCCTATGGCTACACCTTC. The whole variable domain, remainder taken from reference TRBV7-6 and TRBJ1-2, is GAGVSQSPRYKVTKRGQDVALRCDPISGHVSLYWYRQALGQGPEFLTYFNYEAQQDKSGLPNDRFSAERPEGSISTLTIQRTEQRDSAMYRCASSPRGREESYGYTFGSGTRLTVV.

This sequence joins TRBV7-9 and TRBJ1-1; TRBD1 agrees at 10 bases. The CDR3 has 18 residues. Germline V gene lookup returns CDR1 SEHNR and CDR2 FQNEAQ (reference sequence). The V gene end was trimmed by 4 bases and the J gene end by 5 bases; junction bases not matched to a gene: 16. This CDR3 reads CASSSVGNSGQGVTEAFF. The CDR3 nucleotides are TGTGCCAGCAGCTCTGTAGGGAATAGTGGACAGGGGGTGACTGAAGCTTTCTTT.

Written as DNA, the CDR3 is TGTGCCAGTCTAGCGATTCGCTCTGGGGCCAACGTCCTGACTTTC. This encodes CASLAIRSGANVLTF. The rearrangement joins TRBV19 to TRBJ2-6, with D maybe TRBD2 (6 bases). Germline V gene sequence: CDR1 LNHDA, CDR2 SQIVND (reference sequence). The CDR3 is 15 residues long. Trimming pared 8 bases from V and 0 bases from J, leaving 11 bases between.